This TCR beta chain was retrieved from a study of monozygotic twins with inflammatory bowel disease. TCRdb reprocessed the 5' RACE reads, keeping one entry per CDR3 protein, no DNA. The table lists approximately 400,000 distinct CDR3 sequences. The study's findings and limits: Some repertoire variability may stem from patients' differing immunosuppressive treatments. Among IBD patients, fewer clonotypes were shared with others than among healthy twins, especially with disease activity. The analysis yielded no support for one strong signal or clonotype associated with IBD.

The germline V gene encodes CDR1 DFQATT and CDR2 SNEGSKA (reference sequence). The CDR3 is 13 residues long. Turning to this clonotype: Antigen unknown.

This clonotype was sampled from a human donor with ulcerative colitis or Crohn's disease, or a healthy co-twin of an affected twin (not recorded which). V and J are TRBV20-1 and TRBJ1-2; TCRdb lists TRBD1, though no DNA is available to test this call. Sequencing was carried out using blood. The CDR3 sequence: CSARSQGTYGYTF.